The rows below give T cell receptor beta chains drawn from one sample of a study of Tregs in tolerant kidney transplant recipients. Profiled with immunoSEQ multiplex PCR; TCRdb holds only in-frame clones, not every one. This table has roughly 66,000 clones, approximately 92% appearing once. This specimen was CD8+ T cells from blood, taken before the transplant. These receptors came from a human donor who received a combined kidney and bone marrow transplant. Each CDR3 is given with its conserved first and last residue. Fields, in order: clone size, V gene, J gene, D gene, CDR3 DNA, CDR3 protein. D genes are given only for firm matches. Part of the rows lack a size; the others show once, few, many or a class for expanded clones.

>NA|TRBV30|TRBJ2-2|TRBD1
TGTGCCTGGAGCGCACCGGGACAGGGAGTAACCGGGGAGCTGTTTTTT
CAWSAPGQGVTGELFF
>NA|TRBV30|TRBJ2-1|TRBD2
TGTGCCTGGAGTTTTTCCGGACTAGCGCACTACAATGAGCAGTTCTTC
CAWSFSGLAHYNEQFF
>once|TRBV19|TRBJ1-2|NA
TGTGCCAGTAGTAGCGACAGGATCTATGGCTACACCTTC
CASSSDRIYGYTF
>NA|TRBV21-1|TRBJ1-6|NA
TGTGCCAGCAGCAAAGATAAAGGGACAGGGGAAAGAGATACCTATAATTCACCCCTCCACTTT
CASSKDKGTGERDTYNSPLHF
>NA|TRBV12-5|TRBJ1-2|NA
TGTGCTAGTGTCCAACAAGTTCACTATGGCTACACCTTC
CASVQQVHYGYTF
>NA|TRBV11-2|TRBJ2-7|NA
TGTGCCAGCAGCTTAGCGCTTCTAGCCGGCTATGAGCAGTACTTC
CASSLALLAGYEQYF
>NA|TRBV4-3|TRBJ2-1|TRBD2
TGCGCCAGCAGCCAAGCCATCGGGAGGGCCCTAATCTACAATGAGCAGTTCTTC
CASSQAIGRALIYNEQFF
>NA|TRBV9|TRBJ2-3|TRBD2
TGTGCCAGCAGCGTCGTGGGGGGGACAGATACGCAGTATTTT
CASSVVGGTDTQYF
>NA|TRBV5-1|TRBJ2-1|TRBD2
TGCGCCAGCAGCCTGGCGGGGGGGAACAATGAGCAGTTCTTC
CASSLAGGNNEQFF
>NA|TRBV7-6|TRBJ2-7|TRBD2
TGTGCCAGCAGCTTACCGGCGGGGGGGAACTACGAGCAGTACTTC
CASSLPAGGNYEQYF
>NA|TRBV27|TRBJ2-7|TRBD2
TGTGCCAGCAGTCCTCGCGGGGGGCAAACCTACGAGCAGTACTTC
CASSPRGGQTYEQYF
>NA|TRBV25-1|TRBJ2-7|TRBD1
TGTGCCAGCCGGGACAGCGGCTACGAGCAGTACTTC
CASRDSGYEQYF
>NA|TRBV2|TRBJ1-5|TRBD1
TGTGCCAGCAGTGCGAGAGACAGGGGGCCTCAGCCCCAGCATTTT
CASSARDRGPQPQHF
>NA|TRBV6-5|TRBJ1-6|NA
TGTGCCAGCCGCCCAGGAACCTATAATTCCCCCCTCCACTTT
CASRPGTYNSPLHF
>once|TRBV27|TRBJ2-7|NA
TGTGCCAGCAGTTTAGGACAGGAGCAGTACTTC
CASSLGQEQYF
>NA|TRBV4-2|TRBJ2-7|TRBD1
TGTGCCAGCAGCCAAGTCGGCGACAGGGTCTACGAGCAGTACTTC
CASSQVGDRVYEQYF
>NA|TRBV11-3|TRBJ2-1|NA
TGTGCCAGCAGCGAAGGCTGGCGGCCGGGTATCAATGAGCAGTTCTTC
CASSEGWRPGINEQFF
>NA|TRBV5-6|TRBJ2-2|NA
TGTGCCAGCAGCTTGGCCGGGACTTTCAACACCGGGGAGCTGTTTTTT
CASSLAGTFNTGELFF
>NA|TRBV7-3|TRBJ2-3|TRBD1
TGTGCCAGCAGCCCAACAGGGGGAACGGATACGCAGTATTTT
CASSPTGGTDTQYF
>NA|TRBV5-6|TRBJ2-7|TRBD1
TGTGCCAGCAGCCAACTCAGGACAGGGAAATTCGAGCAGTACTTC
CASSQLRTGKFEQYF
>NA|TRBV9|TRBJ2-2|NA
TGTGCCAGCAGCGTAGCTATCTCCGGGGAGCTGTTTTTT
CASSVAISGELFF
>NA|TRBV4-3|TRBJ1-2|NA
TGCGCCAGCAGCCAAGCACTGACTGATAAGATGGCCATTACCGGCTACACCTTC
CASSQALTDKMAITGYTF
>NA|TRBV2|TRBJ2-1|TRBD2
TGTGCCAGCAGTGAATCTCTAGCGGGGGCCTCGTGGTATGAGCAGTTCTTC
CASSESLAGASWYEQFF
>NA|TRBV10-3|TRBJ1-2|NA
TGTGCCATCCGACAGGATATCCCCTATGGCTACACCTTC
CAIRQDIPYGYTF
>NA|TRBV7-2|TRBJ2-7|NA
TGTGCCAGCAGCTTAGATTTGGGTTATGACTACGAGCAGTACTTC
CASSLDLGYDYEQYF